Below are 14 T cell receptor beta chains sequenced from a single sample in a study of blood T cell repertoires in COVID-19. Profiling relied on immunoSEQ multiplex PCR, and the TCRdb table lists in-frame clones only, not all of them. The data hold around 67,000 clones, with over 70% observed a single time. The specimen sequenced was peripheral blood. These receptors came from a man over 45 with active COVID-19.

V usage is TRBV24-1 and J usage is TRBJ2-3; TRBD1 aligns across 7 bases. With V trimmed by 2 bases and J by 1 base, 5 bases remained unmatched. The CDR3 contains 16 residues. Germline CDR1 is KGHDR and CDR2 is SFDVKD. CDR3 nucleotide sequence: TGTGCCACCAGTGATTCAGGGGGACCGGGCACAGATACGCAGTATTTT. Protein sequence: CATSDSGGPGTDTQYF.

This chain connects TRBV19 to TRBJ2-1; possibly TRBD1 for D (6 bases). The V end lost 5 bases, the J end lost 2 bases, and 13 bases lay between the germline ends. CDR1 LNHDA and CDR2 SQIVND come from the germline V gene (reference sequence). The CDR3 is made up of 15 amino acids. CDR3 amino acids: CASSPGTTTYNEQFF. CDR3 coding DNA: TGTGCCAGTAGTCCCGGGACAACCACCTACAATGAGCAGTTCTTC.

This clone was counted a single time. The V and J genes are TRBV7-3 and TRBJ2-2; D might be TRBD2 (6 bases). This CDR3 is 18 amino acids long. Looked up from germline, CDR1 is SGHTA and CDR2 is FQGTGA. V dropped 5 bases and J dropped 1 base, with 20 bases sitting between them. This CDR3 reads CASSPLPGLAMNTGELFF. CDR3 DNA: TGTGCCAGCAGCCCTCTTCCTGGGCTAGCGATGAACACCGGGGAGCTGTTTTTT.

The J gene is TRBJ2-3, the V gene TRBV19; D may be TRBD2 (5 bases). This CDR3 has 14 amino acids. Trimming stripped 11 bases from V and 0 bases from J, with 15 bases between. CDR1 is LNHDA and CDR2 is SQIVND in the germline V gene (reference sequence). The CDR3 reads CASKDGVSTDTQYF. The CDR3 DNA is TGTGCCTCCAAAGACGGGGTTAGCACAGATACGCAGTATTTT.

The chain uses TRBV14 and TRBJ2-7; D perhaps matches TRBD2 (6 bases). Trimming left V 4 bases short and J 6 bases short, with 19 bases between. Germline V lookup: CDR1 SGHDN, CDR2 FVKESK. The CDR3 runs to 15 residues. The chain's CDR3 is CASSPLLARGGEQYF. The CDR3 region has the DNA TGTGCCAGCAGCCCCCTCCTTGCTCGGGGAGGCGAGCAGTACTTC.

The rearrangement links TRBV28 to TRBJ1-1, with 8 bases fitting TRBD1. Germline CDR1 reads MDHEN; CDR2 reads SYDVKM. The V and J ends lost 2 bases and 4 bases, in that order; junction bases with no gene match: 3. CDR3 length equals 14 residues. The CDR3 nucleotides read TGTGCCAGCAGTTTAAATACAGGGGGCACTGAAGCTTTCTTT. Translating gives CASSLNTGGTEAFF. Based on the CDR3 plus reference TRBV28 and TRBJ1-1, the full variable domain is DVKVTQSSRYLVKRTGEKVFLECVQDMDHENMFWYRQDPGLGLRLIYFSYDVKMKEKGDIPEGYSVSREKKERFSLILESASTNQTSMYLCASSLNTGGTEAFFGQGTRLTVV.

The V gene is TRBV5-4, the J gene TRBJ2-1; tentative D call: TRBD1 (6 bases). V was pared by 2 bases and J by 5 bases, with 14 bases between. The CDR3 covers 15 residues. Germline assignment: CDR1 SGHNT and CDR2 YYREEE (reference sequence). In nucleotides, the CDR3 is TGTGCCAGCAGCTTACAGGGTCCCTTTAACAATGAGCAGTTCTTC. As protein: CASSLQGPFNNEQFF.

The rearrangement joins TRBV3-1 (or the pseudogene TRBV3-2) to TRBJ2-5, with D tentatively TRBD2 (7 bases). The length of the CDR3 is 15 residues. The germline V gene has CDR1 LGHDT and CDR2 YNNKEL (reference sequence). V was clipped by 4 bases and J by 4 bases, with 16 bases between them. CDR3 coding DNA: TGTGCCAGCAGCCCCCTAGCGGAAGGGGGAGAGACCCAGTACTTC. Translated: CASSPLAEGGETQYF.

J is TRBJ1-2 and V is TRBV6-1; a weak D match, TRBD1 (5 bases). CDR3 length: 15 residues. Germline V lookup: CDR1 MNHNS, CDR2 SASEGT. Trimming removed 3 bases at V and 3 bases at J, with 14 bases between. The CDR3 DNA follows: TGTGCCAGCAGTGATGGGGCAGTACTTCACTATGGCTACACCTTC. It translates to CASSDGAVLHYGYTF.

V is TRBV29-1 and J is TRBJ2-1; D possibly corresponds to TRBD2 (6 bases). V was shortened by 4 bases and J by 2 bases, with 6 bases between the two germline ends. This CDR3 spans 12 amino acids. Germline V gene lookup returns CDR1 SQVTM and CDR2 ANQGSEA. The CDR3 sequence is CSVAGAYNEQFF. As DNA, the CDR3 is TGCAGCGTTGCGGGAGCCTACAATGAGCAGTTCTTC.

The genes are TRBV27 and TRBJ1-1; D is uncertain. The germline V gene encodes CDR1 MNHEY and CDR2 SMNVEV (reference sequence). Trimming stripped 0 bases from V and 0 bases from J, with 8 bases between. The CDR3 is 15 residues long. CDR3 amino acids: CASSLSVLMNTEAFF. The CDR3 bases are TGTGCCAGCAGTTTATCTGTACTGATGAACACTGAAGCTTTCTTT.

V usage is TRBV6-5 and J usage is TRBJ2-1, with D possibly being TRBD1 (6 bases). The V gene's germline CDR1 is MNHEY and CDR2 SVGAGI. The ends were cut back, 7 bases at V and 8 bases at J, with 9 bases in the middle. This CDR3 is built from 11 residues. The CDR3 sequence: CASTQGYEQFF. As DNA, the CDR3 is TGTGCCAGCACCCAGGGGTATGAGCAGTTCTTC.

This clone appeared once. CDR3 region: CASSLAAGLTNEKLFF. CDR3 in DNA: TGCGCCAGCAGCTTGGCAGCAGGGCTCACTAATGAAAAACTGTTTTTT. This chain uses TRBV5-1 with TRBJ1-4; D perhaps matches TRBD1 (5 bases). The CDR3 loop spans 16 amino acids. Looked up from germline, CDR1 is SGHRS and CDR2 is YFSETQ. V lost 0 bases to trimming and J lost 2 bases, with 11 bases between them.

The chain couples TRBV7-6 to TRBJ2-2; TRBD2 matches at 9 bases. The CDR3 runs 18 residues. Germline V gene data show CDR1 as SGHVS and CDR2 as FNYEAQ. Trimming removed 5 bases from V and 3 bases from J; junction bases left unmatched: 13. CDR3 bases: TGTGCCAGCAGCATCTTCCATCCTCAGCGGGAGGACACCGGGGAGCTGTTTTTT. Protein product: CASSIFHPQREDTGELFF.